These 32 T cell receptor beta chains were all obtained from the same sample, sequenced in a study of chemoradiotherapy in HPV16-positive cancers. Repertoires were generated with immunoSEQ multiplex PCR, while TCRdb's copy carries only in-frame clones and drops some. The sample includes roughly 28,000 clones, approximately 90% seen only once; the top ten take approximately 22%. Material: blood, obtained from a patient who underwent chemoradiotherapy. The receptors were sampled from a human donor with HPV-associated anogenital cancer.

The chain links TRBV7-8 to TRBJ2-1; 10 bases are a match to TRBD1. CDR1 SGHVS and CDR2 FQNEAQ come from the germline V gene. V trimming: 5 bases; J trimming: 5 bases; junction bases outside the gene matches: 9. The CDR3 consists of 16 residues. The DNA for the CDR3 is TGTGCCAGCAGCATGTGGGGGACAGGGGTCCACAATGAGCAGTTCTTC. Translation gives CASSMWGTGVHNEQFF. Drawing the rest from reference TRBV7-8 and TRBJ2-1, the complete variable domain is GAGVSQSPRYKVAKRGQDVALRCDPISGHVSLFWYQQALGQGPEFLTYFQNEAQLDKSGLPSDRFFAERPEGSVSTLKIQRTQQEDSAVYLCASSMWGTGVHNEQFFGPGTRLTVL.

The CDR3 DNA follows: TGTGCCAGCTCCCGAGGGGTCAATAAGGGGGATGAGCAGTTCTTC. This translates into CASSRGVNKGDEQFF. This chain links TRBV18 with TRBJ2-1, with a tentative D call TRBD1 (6 bases). This CDR3 spans 15 amino acids. Germline V gives CDR1 KGHSH, CDR2 LQKENI. V was cut by 6 bases and J by 8 bases, with 20 bases left in between.

V usage is TRBV19 and J usage is TRBJ2-3; 14 bases match TRBD2. The CDR3 loop spans 17 amino acids. Losses at the gene ends were 5 bases for V and 6 bases for J; bases not matched to a gene: 10. In germline, CDR1 is LNHDA, CDR2 SQIVND (reference sequence). The CDR3 DNA is TGTGCCAGTAGTGAATGGACTAGCGGGGGGAGAGATGATACGCAGTATTTT. Translated, it gives CASSEWTSGGRDDTQYF.

The rearrangement uses TRBV7-2 and TRBJ1-4, with 7 bases fitting TRBD1. Per the germline V gene, CDR1 is SGHTA and CDR2 is FQGNSA. CDR3 length: 15 amino acids. V shed 6 bases and J 4 bases; nucleotides not matched to a gene: 8. The CDR3 DNA is TGTGCCAGCAGTCCCGAGGACAGGAGTAATGAAAAACTGTTTTTT. Translating gives CASSPEDRSNEKLFF.

The rearrangement joins TRBV11-2 to TRBJ1-1; a weak D match, TRBD1 (6 bases). The CDR3 totals 17 residues. Germline CDR1 SGHAT, CDR2 FQNNGV. V was cut by 5 bases and J by 1 base, with 20 bases left in between. The CDR3, as DNA: TGTGCCAGCAGCCCCGGACAGCAGTTGACTGGGAACACTGAAGCTTTCTTT. Translating it yields CASSPGQQLTGNTEAFF.

The chain links TRBV14 to TRBJ2-3; unclear D gene. The CDR3 consists of 14 residues. Between the trimmed V and J ends, which lost 1 base and 2 bases, there was a span of 7 bases. CDR1 and CDR2 (germline): SGHDN, FVKESK. CDR3 sequence reads: CASSQGANTDTQYF. The CDR3 DNA follows: TGTGCCAGCAGCCAAGGAGCGAACACAGATACGCAGTATTTT. The full variable domain, its missing parts supplied by reference TRBV14 and TRBJ2-3, is EAGVTQFPSHSVIEKGQTVTLRCDPISGHDNLYWYRRVMGKEIKFLLHFVKESKQDESGMPNNRFLAERTGGTYSTLKVQPAELEDSGVYFCASSQGANTDTQYFGPGTRLTVL.

This sequence joins TRBV5-8 and TRBJ2-3; weak D call: TRBD1 (6 bases). Germline loops: CDR1 SGHTS, CDR2 YDEGEE. The CDR3 runs to 14 residues. V dropped 0 bases and J dropped 2 bases, with 7 bases sitting between them. CDR3 amino acids: CASSLDRATDTQYF. CDR3 in DNA: TGTGCCAGCAGCTTGGACAGGGCCACAGATACGCAGTATTTT. Full variable domain (remainder filled in from reference TRBV5-8 and TRBJ2-3): EAGVTQSPTHLIKTRGQQATLRCSPISGHTSVYWYQQALGLGLQFLLWYDEGEERNRGNFPPRFSGRQFPNYSSELNVNALELEDSALYLCASSLDRATDTQYFGPGTRLTVL.

This rearrangement joins TRBV9 to TRBJ2-1; 7 nucleotides line up with TRBD2. Germline loops: CDR1 SGDLS, CDR2 YYNGEE. The CDR3 consists of 14 residues. The ends lost 1 base at V and 8 bases at J; junction bases unmatched: 6. Here the CDR3 reads CASSVSGGDYEQFF. As DNA, the CDR3 is TGTGCCAGCAGCGTATCGGGGGGAGACTATGAGCAGTTCTTC.

The chain carries TRBV5-1 and TRBJ1-3; 8 nucleotides align to TRBD1. The V gene end was trimmed by 1 base and the J gene end by 2 bases; junction bases not matched to a gene: 2. Germline values: CDR1 SGHRS, CDR2 YFSETQ. The CDR3 totals 15 residues. The CDR3 bases are TGCGCCAGCAGCTTGTCGACAGGGGCTGGAAACACCATATATTTT. Translating it yields CASSLSTGAGNTIYF.

This clone was counted a single time. CDR3 sequence: CSVNRGPYEQYF. DNA of the CDR3: TGCAGCGTTAACAGGGGGCCCTACGAGCAGTACTTC. This chain connects TRBV29-1 to TRBJ2-7; 9 bases map to TRBD1. The CDR3 covers 12 residues. Trimming removed 5 bases from V and 2 bases from J; junction bases left unmatched: 1. Per the germline V gene, CDR1 is SQVTM and CDR2 is ANQGSEA.

This rearrangement joins TRBV19 to TRBJ2-7; 8 bases agree with TRBD2. Germline assignment: CDR1 LNHDA and CDR2 SQIVND (reference sequence). V was pared by 8 bases and J by 6 bases, with 3 bases of the junction left unmatched. The CDR3 is made up of 11 amino acids. CDR3 nucleotide sequence: TGTGCCAGTGGGACTAGTCCCGAGCAGTACTTC. This gives the protein CASGTSPEQYF.

This clone was found once. This chain uses TRBV6-5 with TRBJ1-2; no clear D gene. CDR3 length: 15 amino acids. V lost 0 bases to trimming and J lost 7 bases, with 15 bases between them. CDR1 is MNHEY and CDR2 is SVGAGI in the germline V gene. The CDR3 nucleotides read TGTGCCAGCAGTTACTCGAGGAACAGCCTTGGTGGCTACACCTTC. Protein sequence: CASSYSRNSLGGYTF.

CDR3 in amino acids: CASSVGTREQYF. For the CDR3, the DNA is TGTGCCAGCAGTGTGGGGACACGCGAGCAGTACTTC. This rearrangement joins TRBV2 to TRBJ2-7, with D possibly matching TRBD1 (6 bases). CDR1 and CDR2 (germline): SNHLY, FYNNEI. V lost 4 bases, J lost 6 bases, and 10 bases lay in between. This CDR3 region has 12 residues.

The chain carries TRBV5-1 and TRBJ2-3; no reliable D call. The CDR3 loop spans 15 amino acids. Looked up from germline, CDR1 is SGHRS and CDR2 is YFSETQ. V was trimmed by 0 bases and J by 1 base, leaving 9 bases between them. DNA of the CDR3: TGCGCCAGCAGCTTGGTTGGAGCCCGCACAGATACGCAGTATTTT. Translating gives CASSLVGARTDTQYF.

This clone was seen a handful of times. The chain links TRBV19 to TRBJ2-1, with D unresolved. This CDR3 has 12 residues. Germline V gene lookup returns CDR1 LNHDA and CDR2 SQIVND (reference sequence). With 1 base removed from V and 5 bases from J, the gap between germline ends came to 3 bases. CDR3 residues: CASSIVDNEQFF. CDR3 sequence (DNA): TGTGCCAGTAGTATAGTCGACAATGAGCAGTTCTTC.

The CDR3 sequence: CASSERGGQETQYF. CDR3 DNA sequence: TGTGCCAGCAGCGAGCGGGGGGGCCAAGAGACCCAGTACTTC. This sequence joins TRBV5-6 and TRBJ2-5, with TRBD2 identical over 10 bases. The CDR3 consists of 14 residues. V dropped 4 bases and J dropped 1; count of bases not matched to a gene: 1. Germline V CDR1 and CDR2: SGHDT, YYEEEE.

This sequence joins TRBV9 and TRBJ2-7; D may be TRBD1 (5 bases). The CDR3 runs to 15 residues. CDR1 and CDR2 from the germline V gene are SGDLS and YYNGEE. Trimming pared 0 bases from V and 2 bases from J, leaving 12 bases between. The CDR3 DNA reads TGTGCCAGCAGCGTAGCTGGGCAGGGTCCCTACGAGCAGTACTTC. Translating it yields CASSVAGQGPYEQYF.

V gene TRBV6-5 combines with J gene TRBJ1-2; 9 bases line up with TRBD1. The V gene end was trimmed by 8 bases and the J gene end by 5 bases; junction bases not matched to a gene: 12. The CDR3 sequence is 15 residues long. The V gene's germline CDR1 is MNHEY and CDR2 SVGAGI. CDR3 coding DNA: TGTGCCAGCGCCTCATTGACAGGGGGGTTATATGGCTACACCTTC. It is translated as CASASLTGGLYGYTF.

The rearrangement links TRBV5-1 to TRBJ1-1, with D perhaps matching TRBD1 (5 bases). V lost 0 bases and J 10 bases, leaving 19 bases between the germline ends. Germline values: CDR1 SGHRS, CDR2 YFSETQ. The CDR3 is 15 residues long. The DNA of the CDR3 is TGCGCCAGCAGCTTGGTCGGGGCAAGTGAAGTTGGAGCTTTCTTT. Translating it yields CASSLVGASEVGAFF.

The chain's CDR3 is CASSSPGTFGEETQYF. The DNA for the CDR3 is TGTGCCAGCAGCTCCCCGGGGACCTTTGGCGAAGAGACCCAGTACTTC. The chain couples TRBV11-2 to TRBJ2-5; tentatively, D is TRBD1 or TRBD2 (5 bases each). The CDR3 spans 16 residues. Deletions cut 4 bases from V and 3 bases from J, with 18 bases between. Germline values: CDR1 SGHAT, CDR2 FQNNGV. Using reference TRBV11-2 and TRBJ2-5 for the parts outside the CDR3, the full variable domain is EAGVAQSPRYKIIEKRQSVAFWCNPISGHATLYWYQQILGQGPKLLIQFQNNGVVDDSQLPKDRFSAERLKGVDSTLKIQPAKLEDSAVYLCASSSPGTFGEETQYFGPGTRLLVL.

The chain couples TRBV7-8 to TRBJ2-7; 13 nucleotides align to TRBD2. Germline loops: CDR1 SGHVS, CDR2 FQNEAQ. V was pared by 5 bases and J by 6 bases, with 4 bases of the junction left unmatched. This CDR3 has 14 amino acids. The CDR3 protein is CASSPGLAGVEQYF. The DNA of the CDR3 is TGTGCCAGCAGCCCAGGACTAGCGGGGGTCGAGCAGTACTTC.

In DNA, the CDR3 is TGTGCCAGCTGGGTGGCTGAGGGAGACTATGGCTACACCTTC. Translated, it gives CASWVAEGDYGYTF. The V gene is TRBV6-5, the J gene TRBJ1-2, with D uncertain. The CDR3 runs 14 residues. V shed 8 bases and J shed 3 bases, with 16 bases lying between them. Germline V gene sequence: CDR1 MNHEY, CDR2 SVGAGI.

The chain is built from TRBV29-1 and TRBJ1-2, with a weak D call TRBD1 (5 bases). The CDR3 totals 11 residues. Germline V gene sequence: CDR1 SQVTM, CDR2 ANQGSEA. V was trimmed by 7 bases and J by 4 bases, leaving 10 bases between them. CDR3 bases: TGCAGCGGTGCCGACAGCTATGGCTACACCTTC. The encoded protein is CSGADSYGYTF.

The J gene is TRBJ1-1, the V gene TRBV2; 7 bases are a match to TRBD1. Germline CDR1 and CDR2: SNHLY and FYNNEI. The CDR3 sequence is 16 residues long. With V trimmed by 8 bases and J by 1 base, 13 bases remained unmatched. The CDR3 reads CASWGQGDGKNTEAFF. In DNA form, the CDR3 reads TGTGCCAGCTGGGGGCAGGGGGATGGTAAGAACACTGAAGCTTTCTTT.

The rearrangement uses TRBV23-1 and TRBJ2-7; 9 bases match TRBD1. TRBV23-1 belongs to the ORF category, with a function that is uncertain. V dropped 4 bases and J dropped 2; count of bases not matched to a gene: 9. The CDR3 has 16 amino acids. The CDR3 DNA follows: TGCGCCAGCAGTCGATGGAGCGGGACAGGGACCTACGAGCAGTACTTC. This gives the protein CASSRWSGTGTYEQYF.

The chain employs TRBV27 and TRBJ1-2, with D maybe TRBD1 (5 bases). Germline-derived CDR1 and CDR2 are MNHEY and SMNVEV (reference sequence). The V end lost 6 bases, the J end lost 4 bases, and 18 bases lay between the germline ends. The CDR3 spans 15 residues. DNA for the CDR3: TGTGCCAGCAGCCGCGACCCCCGGGGCAGCTATGGCTACACCTTC. Protein: CASSRDPRGSYGYTF.

The V call is TRBV7-2, the J call TRBJ2-3; 10 bases fit TRBD2. Losses at the gene ends were 5 bases for V and 2 bases for J; bases not matched to a gene: 7. Germline V gene data show CDR1 as SGHTA and CDR2 as FQGNSA. The CDR3 is made up of 16 amino acids. The CDR3 bases are TGTGCCAGCAGCCCTCCTCTAGCGGGGGCCACAGATACGCAGTATTTT. It yields the protein CASSPPLAGATDTQYF.

The rearrangement joins TRBV13 to TRBJ2-7; 7 bases are a match to TRBD1. The CDR3 is 14 amino acids. The V gene end was trimmed by 5 bases and the J gene end by 0 bases; junction bases not matched to a gene: 4. Germline V lookup: CDR1 PRHDT, CDR2 FYEKMQ (reference sequence). In nucleotides, the CDR3 is TGTGCCAGCAGCATGACAGGGAGCTCCTACGAGCAGTACTTC. This translates into CASSMTGSSYEQYF.

The genes are TRBV14 and TRBJ2-1; unclear D gene. The V end lost 1 base, the J end lost 10 bases, and 11 bases lay between the germline ends. The CDR3 runs to 13 residues. The germline CDR1 and CDR2 sequences are SGHDN and FVKESK. CDR3 residues: CASSQGPTREQFF. DNA for the CDR3: TGTGCCAGCAGCCAAGGACCCACCAGGGAGCAGTTCTTC.

This clone has only one observation. The chain employs TRBV25-1 and TRBJ2-2; no definite D call. CDR1 MGHDK and CDR2 SYGVNS come from the germline V gene. This CDR3 has 12 amino acids. V gave up 7 bases and J gave up 0 bases, with 3 bases separating them. The DNA of the CDR3 is TGTGCCAGCAAGACGAACACCGGGGAGCTGTTTTTT. Translated: CASKTNTGELFF.

This clone came up once. The chain employs TRBV7-2 and TRBJ1-5; the match to TRBD1 covers 8 bases. Trimming took 5 bases from V and 7 from J; bases not matched to a gene: 13. Germline V gene data show CDR1 as SGHTA and CDR2 as FQGNSA. This CDR3 is built from 16 residues. The CDR3 DNA follows: TGTGCCAGCAGCGCCCGAGGACAGGGTACGAGGCAGCCCCAGCATTTT. Its translation is CASSARGQGTRQPQHF.

Only one count was recorded for this clone. The rearrangement links TRBV5-1 to TRBJ1-1; D unresolved. Trimming shortened V by 0 bases and J by 7 bases, and 4 bases separated the two germline ends. The CDR3 loop spans 11 amino acids. Per the germline V gene, CDR1 is SGHRS and CDR2 is YFSETQ. CDR3 DNA: TGCGCCAGCAGCTTGGGGGGTGAAGCTTTCTTT. It encodes CASSLGGEAFF.